The TCR beta chain described here comes from a study of cytomegalovirus exposure and HLA in healthy donors. Trimming pared 5 bases from V and 2 bases from J, leaving 19 bases between. There are 16 residues in the CDR3. Germline assignment: CDR1 KGHSH and CDR2 LQKENI. PCR involved 60 Vbeta and 13 Jbeta primers. This table comes from immunoSEQ multiplex PCR, and its TCRdb copy is limited to in-frame clones, with some not included. Its listing shows under 200,000 clones. This chain uses TRBV18 with TRBJ2-7; a possible D gene is TRBD1 (6 bases). The sequenced sample consisted of PBMCs. This sequence was found in a man in his thirties or forties in good health and CMV-seronegative. CDR3 region: CASSAPGAVSAYEQYF. The CDR3 region has the DNA TGTGCCAGCTCAGCCCCAGGGGCAGTGTCCGCCTACGAGCAGTACTTC.